Sequencing of this T cell receptor beta chain was carried out in a study of OX40 agonist ivuxolimab in advanced cancers. On the study more broadly: A male proportion of approximately 80% was recorded, with mean age about 54 years and range about 20 to 85.

V gave up 0 bases and J gave up 0 bases, with 18 bases separating them. The CDR3 has 19 amino acids. CDR1 MGHRA and CDR2 YSYEKL come from the germline V gene. Assay used: immunoSEQ multiplex PCR; TCRdb lists only in-frame clones, some missing. Of roughly 100,000 clones in the sample, 90% were seen once. Points from the study as a whole: There were, on average, more expanded clones in CD8+ T cells than in CD4+. Clonal expansion from baseline to week 6 occurred in both CD4+ and CD8+ T cells.

About this clone itself: Its antigen is unknown.

The TCR was taken from an adult with an advanced solid tumor such as melanoma, head and neck, liver or kidney cancer. The sample in question was CD4+ or CD8+ T cells sorted from blood, obtained in a trial of the OX40 agonist ivuxolimab. This chain links TRBV4-1 with TRBJ1-5; D is possibly TRBD1 (5 bases). The CDR3 loop is CASSQDWGRGLYSNQPQHF. The CDR3 region has the DNA TGCGCCAGCAGCCAAGATTGGGGACGGGGCCTTTATAGCAATCAGCCCCAGCATTTT.